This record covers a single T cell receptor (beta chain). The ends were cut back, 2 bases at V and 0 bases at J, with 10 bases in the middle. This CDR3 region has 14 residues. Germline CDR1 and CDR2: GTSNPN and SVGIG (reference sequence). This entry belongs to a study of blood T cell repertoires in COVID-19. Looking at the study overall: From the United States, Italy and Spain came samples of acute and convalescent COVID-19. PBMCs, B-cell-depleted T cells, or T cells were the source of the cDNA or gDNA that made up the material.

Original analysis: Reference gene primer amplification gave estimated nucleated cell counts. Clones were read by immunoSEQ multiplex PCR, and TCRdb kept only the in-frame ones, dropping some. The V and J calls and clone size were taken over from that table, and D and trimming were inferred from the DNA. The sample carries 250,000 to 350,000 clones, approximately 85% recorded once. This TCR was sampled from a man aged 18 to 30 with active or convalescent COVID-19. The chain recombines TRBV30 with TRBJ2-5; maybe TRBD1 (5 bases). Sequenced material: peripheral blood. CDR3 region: CAWSLGAHQETQYF. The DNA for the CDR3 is TGTGCCTGGAGTTTAGGGGCTCACCAAGAGACCCAGTACTTC.